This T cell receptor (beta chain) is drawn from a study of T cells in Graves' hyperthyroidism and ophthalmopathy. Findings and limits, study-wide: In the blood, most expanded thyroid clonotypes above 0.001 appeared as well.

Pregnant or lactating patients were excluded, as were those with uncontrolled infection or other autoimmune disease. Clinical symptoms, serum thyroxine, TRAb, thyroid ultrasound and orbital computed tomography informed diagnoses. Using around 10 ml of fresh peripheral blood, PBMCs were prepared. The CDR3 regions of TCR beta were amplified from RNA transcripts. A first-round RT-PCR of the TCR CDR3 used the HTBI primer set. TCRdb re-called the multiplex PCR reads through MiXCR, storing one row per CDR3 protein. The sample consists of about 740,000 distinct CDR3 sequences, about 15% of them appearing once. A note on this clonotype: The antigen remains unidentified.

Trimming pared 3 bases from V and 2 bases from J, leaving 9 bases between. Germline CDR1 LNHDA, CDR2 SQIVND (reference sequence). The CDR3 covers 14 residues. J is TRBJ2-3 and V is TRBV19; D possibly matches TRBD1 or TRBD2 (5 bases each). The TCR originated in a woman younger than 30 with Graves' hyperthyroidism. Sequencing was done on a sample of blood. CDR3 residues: CASSIEGITDTQYF. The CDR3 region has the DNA TGTGCCAGTAGTATTGAGGGGATCACAGATACGCAGTATTTT.